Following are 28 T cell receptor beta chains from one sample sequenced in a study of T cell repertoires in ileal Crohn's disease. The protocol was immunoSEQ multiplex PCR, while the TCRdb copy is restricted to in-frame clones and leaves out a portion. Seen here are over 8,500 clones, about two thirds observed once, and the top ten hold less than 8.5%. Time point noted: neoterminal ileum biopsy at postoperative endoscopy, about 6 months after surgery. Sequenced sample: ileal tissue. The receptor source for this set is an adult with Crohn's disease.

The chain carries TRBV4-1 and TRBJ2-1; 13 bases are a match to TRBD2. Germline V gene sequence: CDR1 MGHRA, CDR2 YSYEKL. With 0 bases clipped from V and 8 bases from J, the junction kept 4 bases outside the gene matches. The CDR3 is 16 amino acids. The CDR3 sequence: CASSQEGLAGRDEQFF. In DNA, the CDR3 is TGCGCCAGCAGCCAAGAGGGACTAGCGGGAAGGGATGAGCAGTTCTTC.

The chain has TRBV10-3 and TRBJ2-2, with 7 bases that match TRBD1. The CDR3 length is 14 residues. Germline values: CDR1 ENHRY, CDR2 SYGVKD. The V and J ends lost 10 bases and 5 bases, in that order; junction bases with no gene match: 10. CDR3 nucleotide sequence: TGTGCCACACAACAACAGGGGCTTACCGGGGAGCTGTTTTTT. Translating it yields CATQQQGLTGELFF.

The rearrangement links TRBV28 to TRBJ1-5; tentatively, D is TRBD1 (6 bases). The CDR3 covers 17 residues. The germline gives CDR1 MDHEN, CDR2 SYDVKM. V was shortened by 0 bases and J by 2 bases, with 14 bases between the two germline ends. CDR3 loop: CASSLWSHRAGNQPQHF. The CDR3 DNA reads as TGTGCCAGCAGTTTATGGTCTCACAGGGCGGGCAATCAGCCCCAGCATTTT.

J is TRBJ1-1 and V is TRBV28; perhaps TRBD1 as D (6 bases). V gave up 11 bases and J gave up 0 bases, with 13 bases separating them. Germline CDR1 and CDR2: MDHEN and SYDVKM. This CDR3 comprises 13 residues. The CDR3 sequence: CACKGDLNTEAFF. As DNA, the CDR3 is TGTGCCTGCAAGGGGGACCTGAACACTGAAGCTTTCTTT.

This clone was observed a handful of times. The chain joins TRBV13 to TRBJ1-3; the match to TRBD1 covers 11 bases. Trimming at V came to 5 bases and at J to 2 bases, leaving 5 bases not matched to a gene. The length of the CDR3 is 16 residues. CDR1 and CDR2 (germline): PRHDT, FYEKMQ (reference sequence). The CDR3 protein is CASSLGTGGTGNTIYF. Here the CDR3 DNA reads TGTGCCAGCAGCCTCGGGACAGGGGGGACTGGAAACACCATATATTTT.

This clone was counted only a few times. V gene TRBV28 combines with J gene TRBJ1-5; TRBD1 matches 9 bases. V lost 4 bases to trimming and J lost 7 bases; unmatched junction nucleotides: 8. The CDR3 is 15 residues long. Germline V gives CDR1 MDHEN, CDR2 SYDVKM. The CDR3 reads CASSWGQGESQPQHF. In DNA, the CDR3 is TGTGCCAGCAGTTGGGGACAGGGAGAATCGCAGCCCCAGCATTTT.

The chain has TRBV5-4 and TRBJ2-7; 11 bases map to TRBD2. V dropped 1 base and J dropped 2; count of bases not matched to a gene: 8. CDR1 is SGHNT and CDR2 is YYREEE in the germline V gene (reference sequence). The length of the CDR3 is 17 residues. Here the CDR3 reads CASSLLAGGTSPYEQYF. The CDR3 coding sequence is TGTGCCAGCAGCTTGCTAGCGGGAGGAACCTCCCCCTACGAGCAGTACTTC.

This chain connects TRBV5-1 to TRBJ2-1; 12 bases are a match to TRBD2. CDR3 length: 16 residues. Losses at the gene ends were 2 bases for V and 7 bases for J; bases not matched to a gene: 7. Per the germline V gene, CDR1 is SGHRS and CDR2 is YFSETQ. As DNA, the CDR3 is TGCGCCAGCAGCTTTCGACTAGCGGGAGCGAGAAATGAGCAGTTCTTC. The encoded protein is CASSFRLAGARNEQFF.

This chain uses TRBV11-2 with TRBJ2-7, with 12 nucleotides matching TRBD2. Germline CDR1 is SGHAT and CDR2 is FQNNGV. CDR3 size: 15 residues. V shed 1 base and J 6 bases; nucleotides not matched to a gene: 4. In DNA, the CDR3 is TGTGCCAGCAGCTTAGGACCTAGCGGGAGGGCCGAGCAGTACTTC. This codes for CASSLGPSGRAEQYF.

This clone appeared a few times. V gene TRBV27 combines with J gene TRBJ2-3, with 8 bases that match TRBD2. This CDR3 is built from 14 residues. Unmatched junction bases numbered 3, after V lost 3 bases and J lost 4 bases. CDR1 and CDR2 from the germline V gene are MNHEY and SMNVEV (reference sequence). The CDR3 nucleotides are TGTGCCAGCAGTTTTACGGGAGGGGCAGATACGCAGTATTTT. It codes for CASSFTGGADTQYF.

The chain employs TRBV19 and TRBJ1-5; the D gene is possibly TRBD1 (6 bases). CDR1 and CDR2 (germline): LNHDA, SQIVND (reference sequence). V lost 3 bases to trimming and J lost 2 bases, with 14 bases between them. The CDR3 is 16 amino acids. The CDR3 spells CASSIIRGGGNQPQHF. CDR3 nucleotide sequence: TGTGCCAGTAGTATTATACGGGGGGGCGGCAATCAGCCCCAGCATTTT.

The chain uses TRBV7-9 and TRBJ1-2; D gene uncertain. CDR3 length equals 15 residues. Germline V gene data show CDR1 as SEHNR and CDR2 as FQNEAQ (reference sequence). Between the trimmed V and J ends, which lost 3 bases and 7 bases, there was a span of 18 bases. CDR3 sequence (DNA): TGTGCCAGCAGCTTTCTCAAGGGAGGTGGTCGTGGCTACACCTTC. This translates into CASSFLKGGGRGYTF.

CDR3 protein: CASSDSAGTDTQYF. For the CDR3, the DNA is TGTGCCAGCAGTGACTCGGCGGGAACAGATACGCAGTATTTT. The V call is TRBV6-4, the J call TRBJ2-3, with D possibly being TRBD2 (6 bases). The CDR3 loop spans 14 amino acids. From germline, CDR1 is MRHNA and CDR2 SNTAGT. V was cut by 0 bases and J by 3 bases, with 7 bases left in between.

The DNA for the CDR3 is TGTGCCAGCAGCCGGTTGGCAGGTCGAAATGAGCAGTTCTTC. This encodes CASSRLAGRNEQFF. The chain employs TRBV28 and TRBJ2-1; D remains unclear. The CDR3 is 14 amino acids. Germline CDR1 is MDHEN and CDR2 is SYDVKM. The ends were cut back, 6 bases at V and 7 bases at J, with 16 bases in the middle.

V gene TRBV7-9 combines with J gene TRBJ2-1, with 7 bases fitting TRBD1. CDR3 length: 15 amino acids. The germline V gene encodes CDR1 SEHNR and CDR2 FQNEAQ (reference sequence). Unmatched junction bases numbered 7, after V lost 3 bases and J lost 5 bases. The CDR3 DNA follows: TGTGCCAGCAGCTTTGGACAGGCAAAAAACAATGAGCAGTTCTTC. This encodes CASSFGQAKNNEQFF.

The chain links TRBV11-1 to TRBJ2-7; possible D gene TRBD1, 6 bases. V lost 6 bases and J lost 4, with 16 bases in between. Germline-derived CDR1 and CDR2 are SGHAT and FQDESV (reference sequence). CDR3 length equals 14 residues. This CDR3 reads CASSWTGTLYEQYF. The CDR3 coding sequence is TGTGCCAGCAGTTGGACCGGGACACTTTACGAGCAGTACTTC.

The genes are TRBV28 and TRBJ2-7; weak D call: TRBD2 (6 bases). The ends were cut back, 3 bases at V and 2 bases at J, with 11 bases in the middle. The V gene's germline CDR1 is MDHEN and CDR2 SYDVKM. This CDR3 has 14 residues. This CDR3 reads CASSFPGEAYEQYF. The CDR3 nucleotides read TGTGCCAGCAGTTTTCCGGGAGAAGCCTACGAGCAGTACTTC.

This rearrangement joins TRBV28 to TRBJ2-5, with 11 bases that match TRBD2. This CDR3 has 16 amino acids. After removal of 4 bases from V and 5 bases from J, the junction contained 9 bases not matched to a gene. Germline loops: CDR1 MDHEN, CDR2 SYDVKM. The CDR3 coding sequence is TGTGCCAGCAGTTCCATGACTAGCGGGATGATGGAGACCCAGTACTTC. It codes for CASSSMTSGMMETQYF.

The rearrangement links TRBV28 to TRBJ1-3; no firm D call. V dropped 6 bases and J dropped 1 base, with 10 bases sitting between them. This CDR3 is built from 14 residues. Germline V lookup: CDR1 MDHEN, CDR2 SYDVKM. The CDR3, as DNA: TGTGCCAGCAGACGAAGCTTATCTGGAAACACCATATATTTT. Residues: CASRRSLSGNTIYF. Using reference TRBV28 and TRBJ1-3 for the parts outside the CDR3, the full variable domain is DVKVTQSSRYLVKRTGEKVFLECVQDMDHENMFWYRQDPGLGLRLIYFSYDVKMKEKGDIPEGYSVSREKKERFSLILESASTNQTSMYLCASRRSLSGNTIYFGEGSWLTVV.

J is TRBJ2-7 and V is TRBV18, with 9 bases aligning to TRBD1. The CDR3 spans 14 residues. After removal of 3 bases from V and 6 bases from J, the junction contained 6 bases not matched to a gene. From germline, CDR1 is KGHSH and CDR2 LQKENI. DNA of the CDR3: TGTGCCAGCTCACCTACACAGGGGGCGGCCGAGCAGTACTTC. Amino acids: CASSPTQGAAEQYF.

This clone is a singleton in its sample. The CDR3 nucleotides are TGTGCCAGCAGCTCTAGGGGGGCGACAGGGGTAGGGCAGTTCTTC. This translates into CASSSRGATGVGQFF. The chain joins TRBV7-2 to TRBJ2-1; 8 nucleotides match TRBD1. The length of the CDR3 is 15 residues. The ends lost 4 bases at V and 12 bases at J; junction bases unmatched: 14. Germline V gene sequence: CDR1 SGHTA, CDR2 FQGNSA.

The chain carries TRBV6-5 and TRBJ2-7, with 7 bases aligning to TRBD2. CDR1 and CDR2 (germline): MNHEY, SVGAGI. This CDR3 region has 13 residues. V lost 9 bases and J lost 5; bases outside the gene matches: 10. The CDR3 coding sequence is TGTGCCAGTCATCAGACTAGCCGGGACGAGCAGTACTTC. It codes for CASHQTSRDEQYF.

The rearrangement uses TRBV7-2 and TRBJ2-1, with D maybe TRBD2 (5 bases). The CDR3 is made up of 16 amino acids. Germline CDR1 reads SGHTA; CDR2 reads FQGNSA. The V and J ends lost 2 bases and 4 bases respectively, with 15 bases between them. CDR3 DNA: TGTGCCAGCAGCTTAACAAACAACAGACTATACAATGAGCAGTTCTTC. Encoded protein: CASSLTNNRLYNEQFF.

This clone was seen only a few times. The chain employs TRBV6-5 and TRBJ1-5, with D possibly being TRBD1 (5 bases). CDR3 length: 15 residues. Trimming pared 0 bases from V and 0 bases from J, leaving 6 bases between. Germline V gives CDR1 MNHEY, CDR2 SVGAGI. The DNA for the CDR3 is TGTGCCAGCAGTTACTCGACAGATAGCAATCAGCCCCAGCATTTT. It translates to CASSYSTDSNQPQHF.

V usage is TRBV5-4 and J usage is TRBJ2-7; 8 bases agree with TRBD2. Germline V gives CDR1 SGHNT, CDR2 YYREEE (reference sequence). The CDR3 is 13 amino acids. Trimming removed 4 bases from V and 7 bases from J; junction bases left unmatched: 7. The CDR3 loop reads CASSRAGDGEQYF. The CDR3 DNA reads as TGTGCCAGCAGCCGAGCGGGAGACGGGGAGCAGTACTTC.

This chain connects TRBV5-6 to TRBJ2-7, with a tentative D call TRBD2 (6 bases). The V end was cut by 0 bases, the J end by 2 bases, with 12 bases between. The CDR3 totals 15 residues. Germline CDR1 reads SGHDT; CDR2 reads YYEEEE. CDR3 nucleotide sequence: TGTGCCAGCAGCTTGGCCCGGGACTCCACCTACGAGCAGTACTTC. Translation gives CASSLARDSTYEQYF.

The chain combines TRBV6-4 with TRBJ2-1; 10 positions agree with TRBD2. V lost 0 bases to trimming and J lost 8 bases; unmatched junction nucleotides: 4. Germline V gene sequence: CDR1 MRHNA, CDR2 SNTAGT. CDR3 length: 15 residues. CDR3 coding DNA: TGTGCCAGCAGTGACTCAGCGGGAGGGCCGGATGAGCAGTTCTTC. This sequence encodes CASSDSAGGPDEQFF.

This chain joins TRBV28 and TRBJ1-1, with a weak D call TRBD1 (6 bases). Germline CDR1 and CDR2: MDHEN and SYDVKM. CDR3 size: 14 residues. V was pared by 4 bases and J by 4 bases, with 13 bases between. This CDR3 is CASSSGALRTEAFF. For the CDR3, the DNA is TGTGCCAGCAGTTCAGGGGCCCTTCGCACTGAAGCTTTCTTT.